This T cell receptor beta chain was recorded in a study of cytotoxic CD8 clonotypes in ibrutinib-treated CLL. The CDR3 totals 14 residues. Germline assignment: CDR1 MNHEY and CDR2 SMNVEV (reference sequence). Trimming took 7 bases from V and 9 from J, leaving 18 bases between them. Measured with immunoSEQ multiplex PCR; TCRdb has only the in-frame clones, and not every one. The sample consists of roughly 53,000 clones, around 52% of them appearing once. The sequence was obtained from a human donor with chronic lymphocytic leukemia. This material consisted of PBMCs, taken at disease progression, from a patient treated with ibrutinib. The chain uses TRBV27 and TRBJ2-2; a weak D match, TRBD1 (7 bases). In DNA form, the CDR3 reads TGTGCCAGCAACACCGCCAGGGGGGCAAGGGAGCTGTTTTTT. Translation gives CASNTARGARELFF.